This TCR beta chain derives from a study of coeliac disease (dated by TCRdb to between 2021 and 2024). A note on the overall study: High-resolution HLA typing was unavailable, so biased TRBV7-2 usage was queried as a proof of principle. The study applied next-generation sequencing of rearranged TRB and TRG CDR3 regions to small intestinal lymphocyte fractions from coeliac and non-coeliac patients. The study set out to describe the TR repertoires of small intestinal T cells in active coeliac disease, refractory type I coeliac disease, and coeliac disease treated with a gluten-free diet. Of the 30 or so patients in the full study, approximately 22 had coeliac disease confirmed by serology and 8 were controls with non-small intestinal disorders. TRB sequencing succeeded for samples from 27 subjects, including about two dozen paired bulk unsorted intraepithelial and lamina propria cell samples.

Broad study findings and their caveats: TRB repertoires were mostly private, with most amino acid sequences found in only one sample, and V-gene usage showed no significant difference between disease groups. Separating intraepithelial cells from lamina propria cells did not give high-purity fractions, so cross-contamination between the two compartments may have occurred. The authors judged the approach to be unsuitable for unbiased detection of gliadin-specific T cells, because gliadin-specific T cells are scarce and rarely shared between patients. Active coeliac intraepithelial and lamina propria samples had lower TRB and TRG repertoire clonality than controls, suggesting that diverse T cells were recruited. Published gliadin-specific TRB sequences turned up in about 45% of the 18 coeliac lamina propria samples, compared with only 1 of 6 controls.

This clone was observed a handful of times. Its cognate antigen has yet to be identified. No quality values exist for individual bases; no much larger clone is one base distant. The library was generated by the immunoSEQ multiplex PCR assay. Using reverse primers that targeted J gene segments together with forward primers that targeted V gene segments, the TR loci were amplified in a multiplexed PCR. The amplified CDR3 regions were sequenced using the Illumina HiSeq System. In the original analysis: A nearest-neighbour algorithm merged closely related reads to remove PCR and sequencing errors and collapse data into unique sequences. Two measures summarised the repertoires: clonality, and T cell density, defined as TR molecules per amount of genomic DNA input. CDR3 amino acid sequences present in at least 80% of unsorted samples were defined as public TRs and were then tested for differential abundance between coeliac and control samples. Every lamina propria sample was checked against a list of about 220 published gliadin-specific TRB sequences. Differences in clonality and density between disease groups were tested by Kruskal-Wallis tests, followed by Dunn post-tests. TCRdb took over this immuneACCESS table, retaining in-frame rearrangements with V and J assigned. Such tables are incomplete; in checked studies, under half of the missing clones stem from an unresolved V gene, and the remainder is unexplained. The D gene and trimming were derived from the DNA, and the V and J assignments and clone size from that table. The sample table records 3,000 to 3,500 clones; about 60% of these occur just once. The ten most abundant clones make up about a sixth of the sample.

Spanning cysteine to phenylalanine, the CDR3 consists of 16 amino acids. The entry retains the CDR3 DNA only, 48 bases that are in frame from base 1. The germline V gene yields SGHAT for CDR1 and FQNNGV for CDR2. Here V drops 2 bases and J drops 9 bases, and the junction holds 8 bases not matched to any gene. Aliquots of about half a million cells were frozen in DMSO/FBS in liquid nitrogen, and one aliquot per fraction was used for sequencing. Every one of the 30 study patients had an endoscopy and a small intestinal biopsy. Lamina propria cells were released by collagenase digestion of the biopsy tissue left over after intraepithelial cell isolation. The Qiagen DNeasy blood extraction kit was used to extract genomic DNA from the frozen unsorted cell fractions.

The sample consisted of lymphocytes from the gut lamina propria. The cell subset or site label for this specimen denotes: lamina propria cell (LPC) fraction of small intestinal biopsy. The chain is encoded by TRBV11-2 joined to TRBJ1-6; the central 9 bases match TRBD1. The receptor comes from a woman aged 50 to 65 without celiac disease. The encoded CDR3 is CASSLTPDRGGSPLHF. In nucleotides, the sequence is TGTGCCAGCAGCTTAACTCCGGACAGGGGCGGTTCACCCCTCCACTTT.